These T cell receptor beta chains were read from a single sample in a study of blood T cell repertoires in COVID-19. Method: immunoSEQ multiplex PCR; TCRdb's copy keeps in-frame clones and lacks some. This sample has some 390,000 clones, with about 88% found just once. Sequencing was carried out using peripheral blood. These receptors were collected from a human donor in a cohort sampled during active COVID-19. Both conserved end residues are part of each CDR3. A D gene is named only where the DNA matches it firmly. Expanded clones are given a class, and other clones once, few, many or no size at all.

CDR3aa: CASSFGSSLNTEAFF; CDR3nt: TGTGCCAGCAGCTTCGGTAGCTCTCTGAACACTGAAGCTTTCTTT; v_gene: TRBV11-1; d_gene: -; abundance: -; j_gene: TRBJ1-1
CDR3aa: CASSQGTQGVRTEAFF; CDR3nt: TGTGCCAGCAGCCAAGGAACCCAGGGGGTTCGGACTGAAGCTTTCTTT; v_gene: TRBV3-1/TRBV3-2; d_gene: TRBD1; abundance: -; j_gene: TRBJ1-1
CDR3aa: CASSGGGEQYF; CDR3nt: TGTGCCAGCAGCGGGGGGGGCGAGCAGTACTTC; v_gene: TRBV6-2/TRBV6-3; d_gene: TRBD2; abundance: -; j_gene: TRBJ2-7
CDR3aa: CASSLTALAGVENEQFF; CDR3nt: TGTGCCAGCAGCTTAACCGCCCTAGCGGGAGTTGAGAATGAGCAGTTCTTC; v_gene: TRBV7-9; d_gene: TRBD2; abundance: -; j_gene: TRBJ2-1
CDR3aa: CASSRLTTGGGVLAFF; CDR3nt: TGTGCCAGCAGCCGCCTAACTACAGGGGGCGGCGTCTTAGCTTTCTTT; v_gene: TRBV5-4; d_gene: TRBD1; abundance: once; j_gene: TRBJ1-1
CDR3aa: CASSFTGMNTEAFF; CDR3nt: TGCGCCAGCAGTTTCACGGGGATGAACACTGAAGCTTTCTTT; v_gene: TRBV4-1; d_gene: -; abundance: few; j_gene: TRBJ1-1
CDR3aa: CASSPRLAGGGNEQFF; CDR3nt: TGTGCCAGCAGCCCGAGACTAGCGGGAGGTGGCAATGAGCAGTTCTTC; v_gene: TRBV5-4; d_gene: TRBD2; abundance: -; j_gene: TRBJ2-1
CDR3aa: CASSQGASEQFF; CDR3nt: TGTGCCAGCAGCCAAGGGGCGAGTGAGCAGTTCTTC; v_gene: TRBV3-1/TRBV3-2; d_gene: -; abundance: -; j_gene: TRBJ2-1
CDR3aa: CASSPLQGSTEAFF; CDR3nt: TGCGCCAGCAGCCCGTTACAGGGAAGCACTGAAGCTTTCTTT; v_gene: TRBV4-1; d_gene: -; abundance: -; j_gene: TRBJ1-1
CDR3aa: CASSEGPVSTDTQYF; CDR3nt: TGTGCCAGCAGTGAAGGTCCGGTTAGCACAGATACGCAGTATTTT; v_gene: TRBV2; d_gene: -; abundance: -; j_gene: TRBJ2-3
CDR3aa: CATTIGGNSPLHF; CDR3nt: TGTGCCACCACCATTGGGGGGAATTCACCCCTCCACTTT; v_gene: TRBV10-3; d_gene: -; abundance: few; j_gene: TRBJ1-6
CDR3aa: CASSSSSGRAYEQFF; CDR3nt: TGTGCCAGTAGTAGTTCTAGCGGGAGGGCCTATGAGCAGTTCTTC; v_gene: TRBV19; d_gene: TRBD2; abundance: -; j_gene: TRBJ2-1
CDR3aa: CASSPPPRLGEQFF; CDR3nt: TGTGCCAGCAGCCCCCCCCCGCGGCTGGGTGAGCAGTTCTTC; v_gene: TRBV28; d_gene: -; abundance: once; j_gene: TRBJ2-1
CDR3aa: CASSLVAGDTDTQYF; CDR3nt: TGCGCCAGCAGCTTGGTAGCGGGGGACACAGATACGCAGTATTTT; v_gene: TRBV5-1; d_gene: TRBD2; abundance: -; j_gene: TRBJ2-3
CDR3aa: CSVARTGNNEQFF; CDR3nt: TGCAGCGTTGCCCGGACAGGGAACAATGAGCAGTTCTTC; v_gene: TRBV29-1; d_gene: TRBD1; abundance: -; j_gene: TRBJ2-1
CDR3aa: CASSYQIGTGGDGYTF; CDR3nt: TGTGCCAGCAGTTACCAAATAGGGACAGGGGGCGATGGCTACACCTTC; v_gene: TRBV6-5; d_gene: TRBD1; abundance: -; j_gene: TRBJ1-2
CDR3aa: CASSLSPGGLLMNTEAFF; CDR3nt: TGTGCCAGCAGTTTATCGCCAGGGGGGTTATTAATGAACACTGAAGCTTTCTTT; v_gene: TRBV27; d_gene: TRBD1; abundance: -; j_gene: TRBJ1-1
CDR3aa: CASSYYSGVLSNEQFF; CDR3nt: TGTGCCAGCAGTTATTATAGCGGGGTCCTTTCGAATGAGCAGTTCTTC; v_gene: TRBV7-3; d_gene: TRBD2; abundance: -; j_gene: TRBJ2-1
CDR3aa: CAISGDRGRDGYTF; CDR3nt: TGTGCCATCAGTGGGGACAGGGGCAGGGACGGCTACACCTTC; v_gene: TRBV10-3; d_gene: TRBD1; abundance: -; j_gene: TRBJ1-2
CDR3aa: CAWSPRAALGDTIYF; CDR3nt: TGTGCCTGGAGCCCAAGGGCAGCCCTAGGGGACACCATATATTTT; v_gene: TRBV30; d_gene: -; abundance: -; j_gene: TRBJ1-3
CDR3aa: CASSLASRGDTEAFF; CDR3nt: TGCGCCAGCAGCTTGGCTTCCAGGGGGGACACTGAAGCTTTCTTT; v_gene: TRBV5-1; d_gene: TRBD1; abundance: few; j_gene: TRBJ1-1
CDR3aa: CASSRQGATDTQYF; CDR3nt: TGTGCCAGCAGTAGACAGGGGGCCACAGATACGCAGTATTTT; v_gene: TRBV6-4; d_gene: TRBD1; abundance: -; j_gene: TRBJ2-3
CDR3aa: CAITADRGLTDTQYF; CDR3nt: TGTGCCATCACTGCGGACAGGGGGTTGACAGATACGCAGTATTTT; v_gene: TRBV6-5; d_gene: TRBD1; abundance: -; j_gene: TRBJ2-3
CDR3aa: CASSLALREFNTGELFF; CDR3nt: TGTGCCAGCAGCTTAGCATTGCGGGAGTTTAACACCGGGGAGCTGTTTTTT; v_gene: TRBV7-9; d_gene: TRBD2; abundance: few; j_gene: TRBJ2-2
CDR3aa: CASSLGGTSAYNEQFF; CDR3nt: TGTGCCAGCAGCTTAGGGGGGACTAGCGCATACAATGAGCAGTTCTTC; v_gene: TRBV11-2; d_gene: TRBD2; abundance: -; j_gene: TRBJ2-1
CDR3aa: CASSQTGLNEQFF; CDR3nt: TGCGCCAGCAGCCAGACAGGGCTCAATGAGCAGTTCTTC; v_gene: TRBV4-1; d_gene: TRBD1; abundance: -; j_gene: TRBJ2-1
CDR3aa: CATSSGIAGAQETQYF; CDR3nt: TGTGCCACCAGCAGCGGAATAGCGGGAGCTCAAGAGACCCAGTACTTC; v_gene: TRBV15; d_gene: TRBD2; abundance: -; j_gene: TRBJ2-5
CDR3aa: CASSFVAGLVNEQFF; CDR3nt: TGTGCCAGCAGTTTCGTGGCGGGATTGGTCAATGAGCAGTTCTTC; v_gene: TRBV27; d_gene: -; abundance: -; j_gene: TRBJ2-1
CDR3aa: CASSSRTGEGQPQHF; CDR3nt: TGTGCCAGTAGTTCCCGGACAGGGGAAGGTCAGCCCCAGCATTTT; v_gene: TRBV19; d_gene: TRBD1; abundance: -; j_gene: TRBJ1-5
CDR3aa: CASSLGGASGQNIQYF; CDR3nt: TGTGCCAGCAGCTTAGGGGGGGCTAGCGGACAAAACATTCAGTACTTC; v_gene: TRBV7-6; d_gene: -; abundance: -; j_gene: TRBJ2-4
CDR3aa: CASSQSRGWTEAFF; CDR3nt: TGCGCCAGCAGCCAAAGCAGGGGATGGACTGAAGCTTTCTTT; v_gene: TRBV5-1; d_gene: -; abundance: -; j_gene: TRBJ1-1
CDR3aa: CATSTRRVLREQDTQYF; CDR3nt: TGTGCCACCAGCACCCGAAGAGTGTTGCGGGAGCAAGATACGCAGTATTTT; v_gene: TRBV15; d_gene: TRBD2; abundance: -; j_gene: TRBJ2-3
CDR3aa: CASSDRGDRVNSPLHF; CDR3nt: TGTGCCAGCAGTGACAGGGGGGACAGGGTTAATTCACCCCTCCACTTT; v_gene: TRBV6-1; d_gene: TRBD1; abundance: -; j_gene: TRBJ1-6
CDR3aa: CASSPRNGTSSFF; CDR3nt: TGTGCCAGCTCACCACGGAACGGGACTAGCAGTTTCTTC; v_gene: TRBV18; d_gene: TRBD2; abundance: -; j_gene: TRBJ2-1
CDR3aa: CASSHLRTGPLGSEKLFF; CDR3nt: TGCGCCAGCAGCCACCTGAGGACTGGCCCTTTGGGAAGTGAAAAACTGTTTTTT; v_gene: TRBV4-1; d_gene: -; abundance: once; j_gene: TRBJ1-4
CDR3aa: CASSQMGGTEAFF; CDR3nt: TGTGCCAGCAGCCAAATGGGGGGCACTGAAGCTTTCTTT; v_gene: TRBV11-3; d_gene: -; abundance: -; j_gene: TRBJ1-1
CDR3aa: CASSVGTGTSGTDTQYF; CDR3nt: TGTGCCAGCAGCGTGGGAACCGGGACTAGCGGGACAGATACGCAGTATTTT; v_gene: TRBV9; d_gene: TRBD2; abundance: -; j_gene: TRBJ2-3
CDR3aa: CASSLDSLAGVTGELFF; CDR3nt: TGTGCCAGCAGCTTAGATTCGCTAGCGGGAGTCACCGGGGAGCTGTTTTTT; v_gene: TRBV7-2; d_gene: TRBD2; abundance: once; j_gene: TRBJ2-2